This TCR beta chain was captured by sequencing in a study of regulatory T cells in long-lasting Graves disease. Arm-PCR of CDR3 regions with iRepertoire HTBI primers generated TCR beta libraries. TCRdb reprocessed the multiplex PCR reads with MiXCR, giving one entry per CDR3 protein. The sample yields hundreds of thousands of distinct CDR3 sequences, less than 20% seen once. This clonotype turned up a few times. Germline CDR1 reads SGHRS; CDR2 reads YFSETQ. V gave up 2 bases and J gave up 6 bases, with 14 bases separating them. This CDR3 comprises 15 residues. The sample's time point: newly diagnosed GD, antithyroid drugs for less than 3 months. With RNA extracted from PBMCs as input, the TCR library was made. Each patient gave Nine milliliters of EDTA-anticoagulated peripheral blood. These data were also filed under a second study, of T cells in Graves' hyperthyroidism and ophthalmopathy. From that paper: Blood also contained most expanded thyroid clonotypes above 0.001.

The rearrangement uses TRBV5-1 and TRBJ2-2; D may be TRBD2 (6 bases). This TCR was sampled from a young woman with Graves disease. This material consisted of peripheral blood mononuclear cells (PBMCs), taken at new diagnosis, from a patient treated with antithyroid drugs. CDR3 bases: TGCGCCAGCAGCTTACAGGCCTCGGGGGCCGGGGAGCTGTTTTTT. Encoded protein: CASSLQASGAGELFF.